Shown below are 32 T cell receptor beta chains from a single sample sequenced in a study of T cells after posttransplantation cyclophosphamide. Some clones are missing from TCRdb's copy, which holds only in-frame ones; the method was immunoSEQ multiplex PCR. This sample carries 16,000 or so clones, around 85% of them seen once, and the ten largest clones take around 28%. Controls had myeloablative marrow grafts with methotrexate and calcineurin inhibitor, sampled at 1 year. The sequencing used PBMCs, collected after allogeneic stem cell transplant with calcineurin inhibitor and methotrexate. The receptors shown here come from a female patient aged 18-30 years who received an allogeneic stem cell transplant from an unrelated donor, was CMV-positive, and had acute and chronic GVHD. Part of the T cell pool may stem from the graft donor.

CDR3 in DNA: TGTGCCATCAGTGCCGACAGCTGGATGAACACTGAAGCTTTCTTT. Its translation is CAISADSWMNTEAFF. V gene TRBV10-3 combines with J gene TRBJ1-1; D is possibly TRBD1 (5 bases). V dropped 4 bases and J dropped 0 bases, with 12 bases sitting between them. Germline V CDR1 and CDR2: ENHRY, SYGVKD. This CDR3 spans 15 amino acids.

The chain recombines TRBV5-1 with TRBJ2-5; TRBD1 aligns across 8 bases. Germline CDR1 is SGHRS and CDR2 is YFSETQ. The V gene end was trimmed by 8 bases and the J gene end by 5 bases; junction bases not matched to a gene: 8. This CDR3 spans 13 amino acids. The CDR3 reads CASQGAVGETQYF. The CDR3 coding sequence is TGCGCCAGTCAGGGGGCTGTGGGGGAGACCCAGTACTTC.

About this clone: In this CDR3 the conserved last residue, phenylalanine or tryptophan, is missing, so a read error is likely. Written as DNA, the CDR3 is TGTGCCAGCAGCCCAGGGACAGGGACGTACGAGCAGTACCTC. Translated: CASSPGTGTYEQYL. This chain joins TRBV5-4 and TRBJ2-7; 9 positions match TRBD1. There are 14 residues in the CDR3. Trimming cost V 4 bases and J 4 bases; bases outside gene matches: 6. Germline values: CDR1 SGHNT, CDR2 YYREEE (reference sequence).

In DNA form, the CDR3 reads TGTGCCAGCAGTTCAAACAGGGAAGTGGTACACATTCAGTACTTC. Its translation is CASSSNREVVHIQYF. The V and J genes are TRBV28 and TRBJ2-4; maybe TRBD1 (6 bases). V lost 4 bases and J lost 8, with 18 bases in between. This CDR3 is built from 15 residues. Germline V CDR1 and CDR2: MDHEN, SYDVKM.

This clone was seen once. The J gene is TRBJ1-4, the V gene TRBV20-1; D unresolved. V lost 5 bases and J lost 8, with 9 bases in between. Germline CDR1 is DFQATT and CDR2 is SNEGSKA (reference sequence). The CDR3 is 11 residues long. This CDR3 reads CSAQSGEKLFF. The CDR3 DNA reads TGCAGTGCTCAGTCCGGGGAAAAACTGTTTTTT.

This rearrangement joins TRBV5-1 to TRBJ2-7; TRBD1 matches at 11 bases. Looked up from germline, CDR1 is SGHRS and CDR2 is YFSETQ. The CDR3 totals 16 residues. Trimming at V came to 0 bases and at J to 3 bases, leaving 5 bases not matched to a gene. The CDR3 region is CASSLAGQGGGYEQYF. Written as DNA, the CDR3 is TGCGCCAGCAGCTTGGCGGGACAGGGGGGAGGCTACGAGCAGTACTTC.

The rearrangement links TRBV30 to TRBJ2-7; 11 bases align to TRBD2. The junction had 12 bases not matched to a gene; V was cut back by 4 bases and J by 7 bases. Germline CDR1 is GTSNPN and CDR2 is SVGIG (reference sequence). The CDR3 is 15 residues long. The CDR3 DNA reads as TGTGCCTGGACCCCGAGACTAGCGGGACTGAGGGAGCAGTACTTC. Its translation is CAWTPRLAGLREQYF.

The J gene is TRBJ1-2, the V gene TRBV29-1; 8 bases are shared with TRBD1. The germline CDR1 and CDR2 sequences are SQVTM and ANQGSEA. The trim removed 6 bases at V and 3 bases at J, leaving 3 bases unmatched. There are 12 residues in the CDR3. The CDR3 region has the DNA TGCAGCGTCCTGGACAGGGACTATGGCTACACCTTC. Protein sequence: CSVLDRDYGYTF.

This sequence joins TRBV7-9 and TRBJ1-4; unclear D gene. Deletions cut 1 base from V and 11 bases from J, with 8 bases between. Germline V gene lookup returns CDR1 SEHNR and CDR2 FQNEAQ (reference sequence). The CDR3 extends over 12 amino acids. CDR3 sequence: CASSLVSGKLFF. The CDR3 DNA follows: TGTGCCAGCAGCTTAGTTTCGGGGAAACTGTTTTTT.

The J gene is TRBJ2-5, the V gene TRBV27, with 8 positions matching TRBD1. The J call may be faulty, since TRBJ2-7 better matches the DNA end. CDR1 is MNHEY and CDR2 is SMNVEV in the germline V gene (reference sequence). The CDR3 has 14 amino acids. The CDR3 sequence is CASNPQGASYEQYF. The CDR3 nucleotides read TGTGCCAGCAACCCTCAGGGGGCGAGCTACGAGCAGTACTTC.

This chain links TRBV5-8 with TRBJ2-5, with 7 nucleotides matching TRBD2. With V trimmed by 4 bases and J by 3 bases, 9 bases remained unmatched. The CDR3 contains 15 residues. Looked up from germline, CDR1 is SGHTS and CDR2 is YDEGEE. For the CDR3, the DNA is TGTGCCAGCAGCCTCCTCGGGGGGAATGAAGAGACCCAGTACTTC. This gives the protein CASSLLGGNEETQYF.

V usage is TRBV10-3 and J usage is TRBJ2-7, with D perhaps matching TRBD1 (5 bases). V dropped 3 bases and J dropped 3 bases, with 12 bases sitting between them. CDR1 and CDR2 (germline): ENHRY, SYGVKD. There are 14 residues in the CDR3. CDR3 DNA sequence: TGTGCCATCAGTGACTACGTCCAGGGCTACGAGCAGTACTTC. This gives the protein CAISDYVQGYEQYF.

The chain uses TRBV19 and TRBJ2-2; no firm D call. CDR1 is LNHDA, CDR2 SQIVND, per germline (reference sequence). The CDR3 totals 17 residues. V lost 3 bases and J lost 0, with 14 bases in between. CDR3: CASSIPRTRANTGELFF. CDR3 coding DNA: TGTGCCAGTAGTATTCCCAGAACCCGTGCGAACACCGGGGAGCTGTTTTTT.

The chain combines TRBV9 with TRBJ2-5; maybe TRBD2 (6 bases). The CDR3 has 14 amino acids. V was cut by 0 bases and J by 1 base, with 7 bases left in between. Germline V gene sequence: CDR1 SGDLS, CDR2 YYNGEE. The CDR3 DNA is TGTGCCAGCAGCGTAGGGGGAGGCCAAGAGACCCAGTACTTC. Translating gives CASSVGGGQETQYF.

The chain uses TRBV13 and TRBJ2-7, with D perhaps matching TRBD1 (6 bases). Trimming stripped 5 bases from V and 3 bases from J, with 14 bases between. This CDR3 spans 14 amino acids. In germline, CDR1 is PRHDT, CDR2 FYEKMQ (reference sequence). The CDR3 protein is CASSLQGFHYEQYF. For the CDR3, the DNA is TGTGCCAGCAGCCTACAGGGTTTTCACTACGAGCAGTACTTC.

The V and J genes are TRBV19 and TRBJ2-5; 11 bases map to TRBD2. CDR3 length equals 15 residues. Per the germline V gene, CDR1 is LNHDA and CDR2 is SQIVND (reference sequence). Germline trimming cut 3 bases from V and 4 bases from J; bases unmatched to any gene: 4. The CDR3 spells CASSMTSGTSETQYF. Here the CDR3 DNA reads TGTGCCAGTAGTATGACTAGCGGGACGTCAGAGACCCAGTACTTC.

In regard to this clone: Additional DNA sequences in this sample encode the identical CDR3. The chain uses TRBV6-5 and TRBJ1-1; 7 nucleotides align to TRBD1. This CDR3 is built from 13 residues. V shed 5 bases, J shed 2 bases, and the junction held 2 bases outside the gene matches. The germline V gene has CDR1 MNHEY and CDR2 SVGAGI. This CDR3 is CASSRQGNTEAFF. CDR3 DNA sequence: TGTGCCAGCAGTCGACAGGGTAACACTGAAGCTTTCTTT.

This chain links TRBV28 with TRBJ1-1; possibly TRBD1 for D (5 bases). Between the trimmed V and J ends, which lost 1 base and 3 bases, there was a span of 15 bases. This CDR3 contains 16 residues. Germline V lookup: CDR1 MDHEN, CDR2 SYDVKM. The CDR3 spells CASSLLLQEIHTEAFF. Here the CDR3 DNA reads TGTGCCAGCAGTTTATTGCTACAGGAGATCCACACTGAAGCTTTCTTT.

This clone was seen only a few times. The CDR3 nucleotides are TGTGCCAGCAGCTTTAACGTCAGGGGGTTCTTTGAGCAGTACTTC. Its protein product is CASSFNVRGFFEQYF. J is TRBJ2-7 and V is TRBV7-2; 7 bases match TRBD1. This CDR3 region has 15 residues. The trim removed 3 bases at V and 7 bases at J, leaving 12 bases unmatched. Germline CDR1 SGHTA, CDR2 FQGNSA.

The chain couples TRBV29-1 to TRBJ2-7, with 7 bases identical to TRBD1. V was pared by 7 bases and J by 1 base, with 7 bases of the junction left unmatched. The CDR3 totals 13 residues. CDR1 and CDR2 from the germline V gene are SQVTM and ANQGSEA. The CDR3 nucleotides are TGCAGCGCTACAGGGGCGAGTTCCTACGAGCAGTACTTC. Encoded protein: CSATGASSYEQYF.

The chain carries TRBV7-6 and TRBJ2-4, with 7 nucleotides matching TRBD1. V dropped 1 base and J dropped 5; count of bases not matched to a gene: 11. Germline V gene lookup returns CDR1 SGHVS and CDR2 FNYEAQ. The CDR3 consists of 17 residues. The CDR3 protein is CASSLGGQSIRENIQYF. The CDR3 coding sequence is TGTGCCAGCAGCTTAGGGGGACAGTCTATTCGCGAAAACATTCAGTACTTC.

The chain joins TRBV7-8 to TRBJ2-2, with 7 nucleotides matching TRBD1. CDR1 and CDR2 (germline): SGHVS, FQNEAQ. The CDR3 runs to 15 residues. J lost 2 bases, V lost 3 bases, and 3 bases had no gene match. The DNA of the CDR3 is TGTGCCAGCAGCTTTCGACAGGGTAACACCGGGGAGCTGTTTTTT. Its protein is CASSFRQGNTGELFF.

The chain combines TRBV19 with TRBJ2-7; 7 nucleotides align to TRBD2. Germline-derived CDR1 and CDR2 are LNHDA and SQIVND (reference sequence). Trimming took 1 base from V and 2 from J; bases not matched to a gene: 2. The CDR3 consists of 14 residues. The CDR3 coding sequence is TGTGCCAGTAGTATAGCGGGAGGCACCTACGAGCAGTACTTC. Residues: CASSIAGGTYEQYF.

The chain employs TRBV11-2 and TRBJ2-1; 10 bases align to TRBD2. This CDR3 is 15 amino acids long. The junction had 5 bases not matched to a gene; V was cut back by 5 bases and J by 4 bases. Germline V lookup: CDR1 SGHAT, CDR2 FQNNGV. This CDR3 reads CASSPSGSAYNEQFF. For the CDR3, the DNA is TGTGCCAGCAGCCCTAGCGGGAGTGCGTACAATGAGCAGTTCTTC.

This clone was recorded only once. CDR3 protein: CASSFGSWDSVTDTQYF. In DNA, the CDR3 is TGTGCCAGCAGCTTTGGAAGCTGGGACAGCGTCACAGATACGCAGTATTTT. The chain employs TRBV12-1 and TRBJ2-3; TRBD1 is the table's D call, not checked against the DNA. TRBV12-1 is a recognized pseudogene. This CDR3 is 17 amino acids long.

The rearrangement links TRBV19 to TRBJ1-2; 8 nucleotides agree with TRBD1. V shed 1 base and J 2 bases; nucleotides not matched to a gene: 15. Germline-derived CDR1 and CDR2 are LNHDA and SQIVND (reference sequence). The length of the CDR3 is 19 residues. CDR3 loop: CASSIGPPSQGARNYGYTF. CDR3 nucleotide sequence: TGTGCCAGTAGTATAGGCCCCCCCTCTCAGGGGGCGAGGAACTATGGCTACACCTTC.

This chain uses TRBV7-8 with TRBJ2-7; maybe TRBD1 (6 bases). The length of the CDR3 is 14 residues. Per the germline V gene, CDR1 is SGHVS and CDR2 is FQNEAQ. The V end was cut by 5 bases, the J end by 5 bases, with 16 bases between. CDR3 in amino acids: CASSLWTVGDEQYF. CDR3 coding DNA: TGTGCCAGCAGCCTCTGGACAGTGGGGGACGAGCAGTACTTC.

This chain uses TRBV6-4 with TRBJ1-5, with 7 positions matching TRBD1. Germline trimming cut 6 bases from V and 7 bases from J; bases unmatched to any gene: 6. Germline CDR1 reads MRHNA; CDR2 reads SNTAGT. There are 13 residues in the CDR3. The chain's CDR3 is CASSLLQGQPQHF. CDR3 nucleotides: TGTGCCAGCAGCCTACTACAGGGGCAGCCCCAGCATTTT.

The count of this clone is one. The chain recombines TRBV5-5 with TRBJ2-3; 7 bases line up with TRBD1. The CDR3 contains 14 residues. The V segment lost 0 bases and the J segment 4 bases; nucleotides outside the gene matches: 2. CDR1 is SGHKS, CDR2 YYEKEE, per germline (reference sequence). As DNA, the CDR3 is TGTGCCAGCAGCTTGGAAGGGGGCGCAGATACGCAGTATTTT. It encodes CASSLEGGADTQYF.

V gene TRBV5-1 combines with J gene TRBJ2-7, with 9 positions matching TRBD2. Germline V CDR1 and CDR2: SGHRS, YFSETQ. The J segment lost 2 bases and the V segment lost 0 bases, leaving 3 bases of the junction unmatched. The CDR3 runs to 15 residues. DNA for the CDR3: TGCGCCAGCAGCTTGGGTCTAGCGGGAACCTACGAGCAGTACTTC. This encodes CASSLGLAGTYEQYF.

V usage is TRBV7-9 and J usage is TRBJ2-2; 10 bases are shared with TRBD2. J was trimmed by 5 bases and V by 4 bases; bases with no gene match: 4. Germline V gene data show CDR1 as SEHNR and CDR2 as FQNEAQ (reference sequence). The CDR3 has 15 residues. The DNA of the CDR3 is TGTGCCAGCAGCTCAAAGCGGGAGGGGACCGGGGAGCTGTTTTTT. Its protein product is CASSSKREGTGELFF.

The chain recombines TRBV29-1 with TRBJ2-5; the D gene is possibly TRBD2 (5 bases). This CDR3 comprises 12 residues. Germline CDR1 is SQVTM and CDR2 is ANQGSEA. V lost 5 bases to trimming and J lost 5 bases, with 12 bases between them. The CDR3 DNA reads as TGCAGCGTTAGGCTAGCCGGCGAGACCCAGTACTTC. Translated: CSVRLAGETQYF.